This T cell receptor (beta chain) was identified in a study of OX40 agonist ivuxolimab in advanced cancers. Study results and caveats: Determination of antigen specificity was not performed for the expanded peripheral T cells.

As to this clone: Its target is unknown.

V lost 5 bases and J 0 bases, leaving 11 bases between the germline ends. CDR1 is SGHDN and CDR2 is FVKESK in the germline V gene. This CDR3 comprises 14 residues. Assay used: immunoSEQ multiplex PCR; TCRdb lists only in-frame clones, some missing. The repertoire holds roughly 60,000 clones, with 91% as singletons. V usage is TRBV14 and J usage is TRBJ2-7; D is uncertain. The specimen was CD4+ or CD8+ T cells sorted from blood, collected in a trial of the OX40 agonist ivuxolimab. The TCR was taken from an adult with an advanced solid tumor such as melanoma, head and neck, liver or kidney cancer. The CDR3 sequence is CASSFRWGSYEQYF. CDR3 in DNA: TGTGCCAGCAGCTTCCGGTGGGGCTCCTACGAGCAGTACTTC.